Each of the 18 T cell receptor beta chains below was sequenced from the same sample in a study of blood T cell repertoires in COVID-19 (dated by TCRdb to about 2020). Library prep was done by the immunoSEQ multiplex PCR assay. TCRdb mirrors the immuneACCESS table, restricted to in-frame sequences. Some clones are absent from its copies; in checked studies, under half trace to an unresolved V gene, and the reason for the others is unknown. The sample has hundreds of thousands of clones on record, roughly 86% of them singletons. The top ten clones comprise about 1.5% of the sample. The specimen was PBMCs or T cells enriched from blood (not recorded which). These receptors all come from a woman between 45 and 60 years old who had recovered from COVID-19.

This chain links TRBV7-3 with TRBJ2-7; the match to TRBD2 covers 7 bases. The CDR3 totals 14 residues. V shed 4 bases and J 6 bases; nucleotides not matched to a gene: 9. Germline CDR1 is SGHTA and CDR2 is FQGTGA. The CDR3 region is CASSSGGGRTEQYF. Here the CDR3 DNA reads TGTGCCAGCAGCTCCGGCGGCGGGAGAACCGAGCAGTACTTC.

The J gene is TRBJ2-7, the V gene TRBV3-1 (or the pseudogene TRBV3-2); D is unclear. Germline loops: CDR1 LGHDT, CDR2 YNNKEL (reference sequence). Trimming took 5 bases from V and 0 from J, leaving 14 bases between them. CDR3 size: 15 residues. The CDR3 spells CASSVLYESSYEQYF. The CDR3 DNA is TGTGCCAGCAGCGTCCTCTACGAGAGCTCCTACGAGCAGTACTTC.

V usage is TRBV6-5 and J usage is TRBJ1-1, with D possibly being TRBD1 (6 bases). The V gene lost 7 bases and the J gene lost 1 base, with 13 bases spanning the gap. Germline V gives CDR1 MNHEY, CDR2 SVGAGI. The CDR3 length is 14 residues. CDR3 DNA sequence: TGTGCCAGCAATATAGACAGGCAGAACACTGAAGCTTTCTTT. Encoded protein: CASNIDRQNTEAFF.

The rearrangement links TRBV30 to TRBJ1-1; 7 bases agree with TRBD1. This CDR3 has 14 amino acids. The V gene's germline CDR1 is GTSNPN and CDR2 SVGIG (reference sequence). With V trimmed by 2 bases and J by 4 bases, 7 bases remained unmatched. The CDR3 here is CAWSLDRDVTEAFF. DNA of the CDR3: TGTGCCTGGAGTCTAGACAGGGATGTCACTGAAGCTTTCTTT.

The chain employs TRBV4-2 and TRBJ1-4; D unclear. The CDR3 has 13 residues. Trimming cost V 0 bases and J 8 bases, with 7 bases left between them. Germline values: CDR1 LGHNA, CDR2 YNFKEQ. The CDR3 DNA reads TGTGCCAGCAGCCAAGATACGGGAGAAAAACTGTTTTTT. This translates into CASSQDTGEKLFF.

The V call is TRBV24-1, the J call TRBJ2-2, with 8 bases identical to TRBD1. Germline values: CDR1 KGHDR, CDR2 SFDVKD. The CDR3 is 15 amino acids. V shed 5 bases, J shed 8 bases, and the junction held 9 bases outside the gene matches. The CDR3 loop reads CATSGGQGRSGELFF. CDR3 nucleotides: TGTGCCACCAGTGGAGGACAGGGTCGATCTGGGGAGCTGTTTTTT.

The CDR3 sequence: CASSTSGNTIYF. The CDR3 coding sequence is TGTGCCAGCAGTACTTCTGGAAACACCATATATTTT. This chain uses TRBV28 with TRBJ1-3; D remains unclear. Germline loops: CDR1 MDHEN, CDR2 SYDVKM. This CDR3 has 12 residues. With 5 bases removed from V and 1 base from J, the gap between germline ends came to 3 bases.

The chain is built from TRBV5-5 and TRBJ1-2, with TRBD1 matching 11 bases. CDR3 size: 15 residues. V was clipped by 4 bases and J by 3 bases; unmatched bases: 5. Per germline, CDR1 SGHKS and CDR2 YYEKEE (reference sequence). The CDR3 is CASSLGQGADYGYTF. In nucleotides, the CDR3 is TGTGCCAGCAGCCTAGGACAGGGGGCTGACTATGGCTACACCTTC.

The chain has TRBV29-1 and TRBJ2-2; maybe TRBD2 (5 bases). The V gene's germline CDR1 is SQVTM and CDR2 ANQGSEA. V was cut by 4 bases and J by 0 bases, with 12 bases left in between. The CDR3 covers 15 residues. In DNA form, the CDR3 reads TGCAGCGTTGTAACGGGGTCTACGAACACCGGGGAGCTGTTTTTT. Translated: CSVVTGSTNTGELFF.

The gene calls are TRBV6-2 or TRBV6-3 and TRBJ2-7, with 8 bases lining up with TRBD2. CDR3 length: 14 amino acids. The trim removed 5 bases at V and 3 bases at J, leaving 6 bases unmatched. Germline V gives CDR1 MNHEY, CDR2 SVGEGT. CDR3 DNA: TGTGCCAGCAGTGCACTAGCGGCAAACTACGAGCAGTACTTC. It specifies CASSALAANYEQYF.

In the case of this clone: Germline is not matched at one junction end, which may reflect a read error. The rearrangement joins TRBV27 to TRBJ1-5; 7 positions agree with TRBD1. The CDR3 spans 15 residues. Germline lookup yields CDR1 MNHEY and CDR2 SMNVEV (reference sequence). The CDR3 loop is CASSLTGVPYQTQHF. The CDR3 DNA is TGTGCCAGCAGTCTCACAGGGGTCCCTTATCAGACCCAGCATTTT.

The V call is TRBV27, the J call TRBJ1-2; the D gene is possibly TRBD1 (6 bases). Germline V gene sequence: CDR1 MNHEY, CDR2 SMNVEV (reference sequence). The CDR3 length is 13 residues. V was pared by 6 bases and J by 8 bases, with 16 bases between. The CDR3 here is CASSPRGYGGYTF. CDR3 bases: TGTGCCAGCAGCCCAAGGGGGTACGGCGGCTACACCTTC.

Written as DNA, the CDR3 is TGTGCCAGCAGTTGGAAGGGAGGCGGCTACACCTTC. Protein: CASSWKGGGYTF. This sequence joins TRBV12-3 or TRBV12-4 and TRBJ1-2; D is uncertain. V was trimmed by 4 bases and J by 8 bases, leaving 11 bases between them. The CDR3 covers 12 residues.

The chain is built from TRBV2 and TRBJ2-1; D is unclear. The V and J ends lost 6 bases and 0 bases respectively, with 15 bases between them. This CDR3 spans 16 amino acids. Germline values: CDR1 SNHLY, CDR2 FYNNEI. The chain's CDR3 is CASSLLGAYSYNEQFF. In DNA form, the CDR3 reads TGTGCCAGCAGCTTACTGGGCGCTTACTCCTACAATGAGCAGTTCTTC.

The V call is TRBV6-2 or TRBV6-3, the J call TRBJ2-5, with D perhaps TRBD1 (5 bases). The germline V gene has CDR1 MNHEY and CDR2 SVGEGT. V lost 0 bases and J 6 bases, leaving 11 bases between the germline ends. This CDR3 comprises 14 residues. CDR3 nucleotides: TGTGCCAGCAGTTACTCGGGGCAGCGCAAGACCCAGTACTTC. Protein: CASSYSGQRKTQYF.

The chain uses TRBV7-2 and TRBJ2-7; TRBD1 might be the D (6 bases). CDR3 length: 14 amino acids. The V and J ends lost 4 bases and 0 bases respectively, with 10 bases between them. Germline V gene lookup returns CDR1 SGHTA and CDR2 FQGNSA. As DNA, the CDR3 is TGTGCCAGCAGCTCGCACAGGGACTCCTACGAGCAGTACTTC. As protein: CASSSHRDSYEQYF.

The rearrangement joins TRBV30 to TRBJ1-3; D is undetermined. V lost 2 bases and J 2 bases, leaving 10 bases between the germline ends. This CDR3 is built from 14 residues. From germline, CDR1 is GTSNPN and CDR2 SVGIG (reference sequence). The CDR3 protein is CAWSYSVTGNTIYF. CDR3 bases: TGTGCCTGGAGTTATAGCGTAACTGGAAACACCATATATTTT.

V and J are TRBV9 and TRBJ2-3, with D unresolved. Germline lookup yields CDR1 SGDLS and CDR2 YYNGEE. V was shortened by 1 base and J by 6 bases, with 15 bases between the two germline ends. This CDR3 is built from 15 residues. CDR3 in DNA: TGTGCCAGCAGCGTATATGCGTCTGAAGTTGATACGCAGTATTTT. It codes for CASSVYASEVDTQYF.